This TCR beta chain came from a study of OX40 agonist ivuxolimab in advanced cancers. Study information: In this trial design, patients received ivuxolimab intravenously at 0.01 to 10 mg/kg every 2 weeks. Enrolled patients in dose escalation had cancers that were hepatocellular carcinoma, melanoma, renal cell or head and neck cancer. Checkpoint inhibitors had been given previously to approximately 40% of patients.

This CDR3 region has 14 residues. The V and J ends lost 0 bases and 1 base respectively, with 6 bases between them. CDR1 is SGHNT and CDR2 is YYREEE in the germline V gene (reference sequence). Only in-frame clones appear in the TCRdb table, and some are missing; sequencing was by immunoSEQ multiplex PCR. The profile shows tens of thousands of clones, around 83% of them singletons. Samples were taken at baseline and on day 1 of cycles 4 and 7. The chain is built from TRBV5-4 and TRBJ2-3; D ambiguous. The TCR sequence derives from an adult with an advanced solid tumor such as melanoma, head and neck, liver or kidney cancer. The sample here was CD4+ or CD8+ T cells sorted from blood, taken in a trial of the OX40 agonist ivuxolimab. The CDR3 loop reads CASSLGPGTDTQYF. Here the CDR3 DNA reads TGTGCCAGCAGCTTGGGACCGGGCACAGATACGCAGTATTTT. The complete variable domain, with remaining parts taken from reference TRBV5-4 and TRBJ2-3, reads ETGVTQSPTHLIKTRGQQVTLRCSSQSGHNTVSWYQQALGQGPQFIFQYYREEENGRGNFPPRFSGLQFPNYSSELNVNALELDDSALYLCASSLGPGTDTQYFGPGTRLTVL.